Given below is one T cell receptor beta chain in context. Antigen specificity is unknown. Trimming pared 4 bases from V and 0 bases from J, leaving 15 bases between. Per the germline V gene, CDR1 is SGHRS and CDR2 is YFSETQ. The CDR3 covers 16 residues. This sample stems from a study of Tregs in tolerant kidney transplant recipients. Study-level points and caveats: Few patients were studied, so findings need validation in larger groups.

TCRdb's copy holds only in-frame clones and misses some; the assay was immunoSEQ multiplex PCR. The sample contains more than 90,000 clones, almost 95% of which appear only once. Input material: CD4+ T cells from blood. V is TRBV5-1 and J is TRBJ2-3; D might be TRBD2 (6 bases). The origin of this receptor is a human donor in good health. The CDR3 sequence: CASSKEGGTSTDTQYF. The CDR3 coding sequence is TGCGCCAGCAGCAAGGAGGGTGGAACTAGCACAGATACGCAGTATTTT.